These 27 T cell receptor beta chains originate from one sample sequenced in a study of regulatory T cells in long-lasting Graves disease. Specified time point: newly diagnosed GD, antithyroid drugs for less than 3 months. The TCR library was made from RNA extracted from PBMCs. Arm-PCR of CDR3 regions and iRepertoire HTBI primers were the basis on which TCR beta libraries were built. TCRdb passed the multiplex PCR reads through MiXCR, listing each CDR3 protein once. Here the sample spans about 240,000 distinct CDR3 sequences, around 20% being singletons. Sequenced material: peripheral blood mononuclear cells (PBMCs), taken at new diagnosis, from a patient treated with antithyroid drugs. The receptors were gathered from a female donor with Graves disease.

There are many counts of this clonotype. In DNA form, the CDR3 reads TGCGCCAGCAGCCAAGACCGCGGGGCCGGAGCTTTCTTT. This codes for CASSQDRGAGAFF. The genes are TRBV4-3 and TRBJ1-1; D might be TRBD1 (5 bases). The CDR3 extends over 13 amino acids. Trimming removed 0 bases at V and 10 bases at J, with 12 bases between. Germline-derived CDR1 and CDR2 are LGHNA and YSLEER.

This clonotype was counted ten times or more. The chain's CDR3 is CASSPGTGGIGTSAETQYF. As DNA, the CDR3 is TGTGCCAGCAGCCCTGGGACAGGGGGCATTGGGACTAGCGCGGAGACCCAGTACTTC. The chain employs TRBV12-3 or TRBV12-4 and TRBJ2-5, with 12 bases lining up with TRBD1. V was clipped by 6 bases and J by 5 bases; unmatched bases: 19. The CDR3 contains 19 residues.

This clonotype was seen at least ten times. The rearrangement links TRBV9 to TRBJ1-2, with 7 positions matching TRBD1. This CDR3 has 16 residues. The V segment lost 3 bases and the J segment 4 bases; nucleotides outside the gene matches: 12. CDR1 and CDR2 from the germline V gene are SGDLS and YYNGEE. The chain's CDR3 is CASSGAGTAESYGYTF. The CDR3 bases are TGTGCCAGCAGCGGTGCCGGGACAGCAGAGAGCTATGGCTACACCTTC.

This clonotype was seen more than once but under ten times. The chain recombines TRBV27 with TRBJ1-4, with 7 bases lining up with TRBD1. The V gene end was trimmed by 5 bases and the J gene end by 8 bases; junction bases not matched to a gene: 11. This CDR3 has 15 amino acids. Germline values: CDR1 MNHEY, CDR2 SMNVEV (reference sequence). Written as DNA, the CDR3 is TGTGCCAGCAGTATACAAACAGGGGAGCGAGAAAAACTGTTTTTT. Amino acid sequence: CASSIQTGEREKLFF.

This clonotype was seen at least ten times. The V and J genes are TRBV5-1 and TRBJ2-3; D gene uncertain. This CDR3 has 15 residues. In germline, CDR1 is SGHRS, CDR2 YFSETQ. V lost 4 bases and J lost 2, with 14 bases in between. CDR3 amino acids: CASSEGGPVTDTQYF. Written as DNA, the CDR3 is TGCGCCAGCAGCGAAGGTGGGCCCGTCACAGATACGCAGTATTTT.

This clonotype was observed at least ten times. This chain connects TRBV12-5 to TRBJ2-7; the D is unclear. This CDR3 has 15 amino acids. With 3 bases removed from V and 2 bases from J, the gap between germline ends came to 14 bases. CDR1 is LGHNT and CDR2 is FRNRAP in the germline V gene. The CDR3 spells CASGFEPGPTYEQYF. The CDR3 DNA follows: TGTGCTAGTGGTTTTGAACCAGGTCCCACCTACGAGCAGTACTTC.

The chain has TRBV6-2 or TRBV6-3 and TRBJ1-3, with D unresolved. V shed 2 bases and J shed 0 bases, with 5 bases lying between them. CDR3 size: 14 residues. CDR1 and CDR2 (germline): MNHEY, SVGEGT. The CDR3 reads CASSYESSGNTIYF. Written as DNA, the CDR3 is TGTGCCAGCAGTTACGAGAGCTCTGGAAACACCATATATTTT.

This clonotype was seen at least ten times. The chain uses TRBV20-1 and TRBJ1-6, with D maybe TRBD1 (6 bases). This CDR3 is built from 18 residues. Germline-derived CDR1 and CDR2 are DFQATT and SNEGSKA (reference sequence). Trimming stripped 0 bases from V and 10 bases from J, with 25 bases between. This CDR3 reads CSAREMTGYSGTRSPLHF. CDR3 coding DNA: TGCAGTGCTAGAGAGATGACAGGATATAGCGGTACGAGATCACCCCTCCACTTT.

This clonotype was seen ten or more times. The chain joins TRBV20-1 to TRBJ2-3, with 10 bases identical to TRBD2. Germline V gene lookup returns CDR1 DFQATT and CDR2 SNEGSKA (reference sequence). V lost 2 bases, J lost 5 bases, and 10 bases stayed unmatched. The CDR3 runs to 16 residues. The CDR3 bases are TGCAGTGCTAGATTTGGGCTAGCGGGAGTAGTAGATACGCAGTATTTT. It codes for CSARFGLAGVVDTQYF.

This clonotype was observed at least ten times. The chain uses TRBV12-3 or TRBV12-4 and TRBJ1-6; TRBD1 might be the D (5 bases). This CDR3 is 15 amino acids long. V lost 5 bases and J 10 bases, leaving 18 bases between the germline ends. CDR3 residues: CASSQGLGGGSPLHF. DNA of the CDR3: TGTGCCAGCAGTCAGGGACTGGGTGGGGGATCACCCCTCCACTTT.

As concerns this clonotype: Only one base separates this from a far larger clonotype, so it likely reflects a read error. The chain joins TRBV7-9 to TRBJ2-6; tentatively, D is TRBD1 or TRBD2 (6 bases each). This CDR3 region has 17 residues. CDR1 is SEHNR, CDR2 FQNEAQ, per germline (reference sequence). This CDR3 reads CASSDPRGHTGANVPTF. In DNA form, the CDR3 reads TGTGCCAGCAGCGATCCCCGGGGGCACACCGGGGCCAACGTCCCGACTTTC.

This clonotype appeared many times. The J gene is TRBJ2-1, the V gene TRBV3-1; 14 bases fit TRBD2. V shed 4 bases, J shed 8 bases, and the junction held 10 bases outside the gene matches. CDR1 and CDR2 (germline): LGHDT, YNNKEL (reference sequence). CDR3 length equals 17 residues. CDR3 protein: CASSLWTSGRFLDEQFF. The CDR3 DNA reads as TGTGCCAGCAGCCTTTGGACTAGCGGGAGGTTTTTGGATGAGCAGTTCTTC.

In this sample, this clonotype turned up a few times. CDR3 in DNA: TGTGCCAGCAGCCCCAGACCAGTAGGCGAGCAGTACTTC. Amino acids: CASSPRPVGEQYF. The V gene is TRBV7-2, the J gene TRBJ2-7; D is uncertain. V lost 5 bases to trimming and J lost 6 bases, with 14 bases between them. Germline V gene sequence: CDR1 SGHTA, CDR2 FQGNSA. The CDR3 spans 13 residues. Looking up the rest from reference TRBV7-2 and TRBJ2-7 gives the full variable domain: GAGVSQSPSNKVTEKGKDVELRCDPISGHTALYWYRQSLGQGLEFLIYFQGNSAPDKSGLPSDRFSAERTGGSVSTLTIQRTQQEDSAVYLCASSPRPVGEQYFGPGTRLTVT.

The table lists this clonotype with many counts. The rearrangement uses TRBV6-1 and TRBJ2-7, with no clear D. The length of the CDR3 is 14 residues. Trimming removed 8 bases at V and 0 bases at J, with 14 bases between. CDR1 and CDR2 (germline): MNHNS, SASEGT. DNA for the CDR3: TGTGCCAGCGGAGATATGGACGGCTCCTACGAGCAGTACTTC. It is translated as CASGDMDGSYEQYF.

This clonotype was seen many times. The J gene is TRBJ1-3, the V gene TRBV10-3; maybe TRBD1 (5 bases). The CDR3 has 17 residues. The V gene's germline CDR1 is ENHRY and CDR2 SYGVKD. Trimming stripped 0 bases from V and 0 bases from J, with 12 bases between. CDR3: CAISESGDPGSGNTIYF. The CDR3 DNA is TGTGCCATCAGTGAGTCGGGGGACCCGGGCTCTGGAAACACCATATATTTT.

The sample holds many counts of this clonotype. The chain employs TRBV20-1 and TRBJ2-4; D remains unclear. The V end lost 5 bases, the J end lost 6 bases, and 14 bases lay between the germline ends. The germline gives CDR1 DFQATT, CDR2 SNEGSKA (reference sequence). This CDR3 contains 13 residues. In nucleotides, the CDR3 is TGCAGTGCTTCAGACATCAGCACAAACATTCAGTACTTC. Encoded protein: CSASDISTNIQYF.

This clonotype appeared many times. The chain couples TRBV3-1 to TRBJ2-1; 7 bases line up with TRBD1. The CDR3 runs to 15 residues. After removal of 4 bases from V and 0 bases from J, the junction contained 3 bases not matched to a gene. CDR1 is LGHDT and CDR2 is YNNKEL in the germline V gene (reference sequence). CDR3 protein: CASSRQGSSYNEQFF. CDR3 DNA sequence: TGTGCCAGCAGCCGACAGGGAAGCTCCTACAATGAGCAGTTCTTC.

The sample holds many counts of this clonotype. This chain connects TRBV7-2 to TRBJ2-7; 12 positions match TRBD2. Trimming took 5 bases from V and 1 from J; bases not matched to a gene: 6. The CDR3 totals 16 residues. From germline, CDR1 is SGHTA and CDR2 FQGNSA. CDR3 nucleotides: TGTGCCAGCAGCCCAATGGGACTAGCGGGTTCCTACGAGCAGTACTTC. It encodes CASSPMGLAGSYEQYF.

This clonotype showed up many times. Here the CDR3 reads CASSRAHRSYNEQFF. CDR3 nucleotides: TGCGCCAGCAGTAGGGCCCATCGGTCCTACAATGAGCAGTTCTTC. The chain couples TRBV10-1 to TRBJ2-1, with unresolved D. CDR3 length equals 15 residues. The germline gives CDR1 WNHNN, CDR2 SYGVQD (reference sequence). Trimming shortened V by 5 bases and J by 1 base, and 12 bases separated the two germline ends.

The J gene is TRBJ1-6, the V gene TRBV20-1; the D is unclear. The CDR3 is 18 residues long. Germline assignment: CDR1 DFQATT and CDR2 SNEGSKA (reference sequence). V was pared by 0 bases and J by 1 base, with 16 bases between. The CDR3 DNA reads TGCAGTGCTAGAGATTTTCGCCGGTCGGCGTCCTATAATTCACCCCTCCACTTT. It is translated as CSARDFRRSASYNSPLHF.

The chain is built from TRBV7-8 and TRBJ2-1; D is possibly TRBD1 (6 bases). V was trimmed by 3 bases and J by 5 bases, leaving 20 bases between them. CDR1 SGHVS and CDR2 FQNEAQ come from the germline V gene. This CDR3 region has 17 residues. The chain's CDR3 is CASSLSENYRAHNEQFF. In DNA form, the CDR3 reads TGTGCCAGCAGCTTGTCAGAGAATTACAGGGCTCACAATGAGCAGTTCTTC.

This clonotype was found a few times. The chain has TRBV20-1 and TRBJ2-2, with 9 positions matching TRBD2. With 3 bases clipped from V and 1 base from J, the junction kept 3 bases outside the gene matches. The CDR3 sequence is 15 residues long. Germline V CDR1 and CDR2: DFQATT, SNEGSKA (reference sequence). The CDR3: CSARASGENTGELFF. DNA for the CDR3: TGCAGTGCTAGGGCTAGCGGGGAGAACACCGGGGAGCTGTTTTTT.

In regard to this clonotype: It differs at one base from a far larger clone, so likely a read error. The J gene is TRBJ2-7, the V gene TRBV7-3; tentatively, D is TRBD1 (6 bases). The V gene's germline CDR1 is SGHTA and CDR2 FQGTGA. The CDR3 is made up of 15 amino acids. Trimming removed 4 bases at V and 5 bases at J, with 18 bases between. The CDR3 reads CASSSVGQGIHEQYF. Written as DNA, the CDR3 is TGTGCCAGCAGCTCAGTGGGGCAGGGGATCCACGAGCAGTACTTC.

The chain links TRBV6-1 to TRBJ1-4, with TRBD1 matching 8 bases. The J segment lost 10 bases and the V segment lost 6 bases, leaving 7 bases of the junction unmatched. The CDR3 is made up of 13 amino acids. Germline CDR1 reads MNHNS; CDR2 reads SASEGT. The CDR3 loop is CASRQGGRGKLFF. In DNA, the CDR3 is TGTGCCAGCAGACAGGGGGGGAGAGGAAAACTGTTTTTT.

The table lists this clonotype with many counts. V and J are TRBV5-6 and TRBJ2-2; 10 bases fit TRBD2. The CDR3 spans 15 residues. Germline lookup yields CDR1 SGHDT and CDR2 YYEEEE. Germline trimming cut 2 bases from V and 6 bases from J; bases unmatched to any gene: 4. The CDR3 here is CASSFVLAGAGELFF. DNA for the CDR3: TGTGCCAGCAGCTTTGTCCTAGCGGGAGCCGGGGAGCTGTTTTTT.

There are a few counts of this clonotype. A much more abundant neighbour one base away suggests this may be a read error. The rearrangement uses TRBV30 and TRBJ1-2; the match to TRBD1 covers 11 bases. This CDR3 comprises 12 residues. Germline V gene sequence: CDR1 GTSNPN, CDR2 SVGIG (reference sequence). The DNA for the CDR3 is TGTGCCCGGACTCGGACAGGGGGCTTCACTTCCTTC. Residues: CARTRTGGFTSF. The whole variable domain, remainder taken from reference TRBV30 and TRBJ1-2, is SQTIHQWPATLVQPVGSPLSLECTVEGTSNPNLYWYRQAAGRGLQLLFYSVGIGQISSEVPQNLSASRPQDRQFILSSKKLLLSDSGFYLCARTRTGGFTSFGSGTRLTVV.

This clonotype showed up just once. This likely traces to a read error, being one base from a far larger clone. V gene TRBV12-3 or TRBV12-4 combines with J gene TRBJ2-1; 11 bases map to TRBD2. This CDR3 is built from 16 residues. Here the CDR3 reads CASSLVAGGPYNEQLF. The CDR3 DNA follows: TGTGCCAGCAGCTTAGTAGCGGGAGGGCCCTACAATGAGCAGCTCTTC.